Listed here is a single TCR beta chain. Its cognate antigen is unknown. Using immunoSEQ multiplex PCR, the repertoire was profiled, and TCRdb retains in-frame clones only, with some absent. This sample has 35,000 to 45,000 clones, with over 70% found just once. CDR3 length equals 12 residues. V was cut by 8 bases and J by 5 bases, with 12 bases left in between. Germline CDR1 is WNHNN and CDR2 is SYGVQD (reference sequence). This entry belongs to a study of a mutant IDH1 vaccine in newly diagnosed glioma. As for the study in general: Males made up about 60% and females about 38% of treated patients, whose mean age was about 41 years. Study-wide results and caveats: Pseudoprogression seemed unlinked to shifts in top peripheral T cell clonotypes.

The sample's time point: week 11, during vaccination. A 20-mer mutant IDH1 peptide at 300 ug was injected subcutaneously with topical imiquimod. The source is a woman in her 30s with glioma. Some clones in this sample may be carry-over from other donors' samples. V usage is TRBV10-1 and J usage is TRBJ1-1, with TRBD1 as a possible D gene (6 bases). Here the sequenced sample was peripheral blood mononuclear cells (PBMCs), taken from a glioma patient whose treatment included an IDH1 peptide vaccine. In DNA, the CDR3 is TGCGCCAGCGGCAGGGGCACAACTGAAGCTTTCTTT. It encodes CASGRGTTEAFF.